These T cell receptor beta chains were read from a single sample in a study of cytomegalovirus exposure and HLA in healthy donors. Assay used: immunoSEQ multiplex PCR; TCRdb lists only in-frame clones, some missing. The top ten hold around 2.6% of the sample, which has around 120,000 clones, around 69% seen once. The specimen was PBMCs. Every receptor here comes from a human donor in good health. The CDR3 runs from the conserved cysteine through the conserved F or W. D genes are given only for firm matches. Clone size, where shown, is once, few, many, or a class for clones that have expanded.

d_call,v_call,clone_size,j_call,cdr3_nt,cdr3_aa
TRBD1,TRBV2,NA,TRBJ1-1,TGTGCCAGCAACGGGGCTATCACAGGGGGCGGCACTGAAGCTTTCTTT,CASNGAITGGGTEAFF
NA,TRBV6-5,few,TRBJ1-1,TGTGCCAGCAGCCCGAGCATCGTATATGAAGCTTTCTTT,CASSPSIVYEAFF
NA,TRBV29-1,NA,TRBJ2-1,TGCAGCGTCGACCGTGGACAAATTTCGCAGTTCTTC,CSVDRGQISQFF
NA,TRBV6-1,few,TRBJ1-1,TGTGCCAGCAGTTTTACGCGGGAGAAGACAGTAGAAGCTTTCTTT,CASSFTREKTVEAFF
NA,TRBV7-2,NA,TRBJ1-1,TGTGCCAGCAGCTTAGTCTGGTCAGGCCCCGCTTTCTTT,CASSLVWSGPAFF
TRBD1,TRBV7-3,few,TRBJ2-1,TGTGCCAGCAGCTCCCTCGGGACAGGGTTGAACAATGAGCAGTTCTTC,CASSSLGTGLNNEQFF
NA,TRBV19,NA,TRBJ1-1,TGTGCCAGTAGTATCATGGGCAGGGGCGGCACTGAAGCTTTCTTT,CASSIMGRGGTEAFF
NA,TRBV19,NA,TRBJ2-1,TGTGCCAGTAGTATGGGGGCTAGCGGATACAATGAGCAGTTCTTC,CASSMGASGYNEQFF
TRBD2,TRBV6-5,NA,TRBJ2-5,TGTGCCAGCAGCCCCGGGGTAGCGGGGGGGACCCAGTACTTC,CASSPGVAGGTQYF
NA,TRBV6-5,NA,TRBJ2-7,TGTGCCAGCAGTGGTCAGACAGCCTACGAGCAGTACTTC,CASSGQTAYEQYF
TRBD2,TRBV4-3,NA,TRBJ2-5,TGCGCCAGCAGCCTGACTAGCGGGGGTTCGAGGGAGACCCAGTACTTC,CASSLTSGGSRETQYF
TRBD1,TRBV28,few,TRBJ1-5,TGTGCCAGCAATGTCCCGGGACAGGGCCTAAGGCCCCAGCATTTT,CASNVPGQGLRPQHF
NA,TRBV6-1,NA,TRBJ1-2,TGTGCCAGCAGTGAAAACGGGAACTATGGCTACACCTTC,CASSENGNYGYTF
NA,TRBV5-6,NA,TRBJ2-7,TGTGCCAGCAGCTTGGAAAGGACAGCTATGGGTGACGAGCAGTACTTC,CASSLERTAMGDEQYF
NA,TRBV27,NA,TRBJ1-1,TGTGCCAGCAGTTTATCTTTAGGAGCATCCCGGCCGGCGAACACTGAAGCTTTCTTT,CASSLSLGASRPANTEAFF
TRBD2,TRBV7-9,NA,TRBJ2-5,TGTGCCAGCAGCCCCTACGCCTCTAGCGGGGGAAGAGAGGAGACCCAGTACTTC,CASSPYASSGGREETQYF
NA,TRBV6-5,once,TRBJ2-7,TGTGCCAGCAGTATGCGAGAGGGAAGCTCCTACGAGCAGTACTTC,CASSMREGSSYEQYF
NA,TRBV4-3,NA,TRBJ2-2,TGCGCCAGCAGCCAAGTCGGTACGAACACCGGGGAGCTGTTTTTT,CASSQVGTNTGELFF
NA,TRBV7-9,NA,TRBJ1-2,TGTGCCAGCAGCCCAGAGGGAGGGGTCTATGGCTACACCTTC,CASSPEGGVYGYTF
TRBD2,TRBV28,NA,TRBJ2-7,TGTGCGGGGGGGGAAATTTACGAGCAGTACTTC,CAGGEIYEQYF
NA,TRBV27,NA,TRBJ2-7,TGTGCCAGCAGTTGGGGGGGCGTCCTTAATCGAGGCGAGCAGTACTTC,CASSWGGVLNRGEQYF